This is a list of T cell receptor beta chains from one sample in a study of PD-1 blockade in mismatch repair-deficient tumors. Repertoires were generated with immunoSEQ multiplex PCR, while TCRdb's copy carries only in-frame clones and drops some. This sample has some 130,000 clones, with roughly 90% found just once. This sample comprised peripheral blood, obtained 72 weeks after starting pembrolizumab. The receptors come from an adult with mismatch repair-deficient cancer. Each CDR3 is given with its conserved first and last residue. The D gene is left open where the match is weak. A clone size is listed for some rows: how often the clone was seen (once, few, many), or a class if it is expanded.

V gene,D gene,clone size,J gene,CDR3 DNA,CDR3 protein
TRBV29-1,-,-,TRBJ2-1,TGCAGCGTTGCTGGGTCGATAACCAATGAGCAGTTCTTC,CSVAGSITNEQFF
TRBV4-1,-,once,TRBJ2-5,TGCGCCAGCAGCCAAGATCGGCCCAGGGGCGGGGAGACCCAGTACTTC,CASSQDRPRGGETQYF
TRBV2,TRBD2,-,TRBJ2-1,TGTGCCAGCCTCGGGACTAGCGGGGACAATGAGCAGTTCTTC,CASLGTSGDNEQFF
TRBV4-1,-,-,TRBJ2-3,TGCGCCAGCAGCCAAGTATCAAAGACCTCGGCGCAGTATTTT,CASSQVSKTSAQYF
TRBV5-1,TRBD2,-,TRBJ2-3,TGCGCCAGCAGCTTGTCGGCGGGAGGATCAGATACGCAGTATTTT,CASSLSAGGSDTQYF
TRBV10-2,-,-,TRBJ1-1,TGCGCCAGCCGGGGGGACACTGAAGCTTTCTTT,CASRGDTEAFF
TRBV9,-,-,TRBJ2-1,TGTGCCAGCAGCCTGAGCCGGGACCCTAACAATGAGCAGTTCTTC,CASSLSRDPNNEQFF
TRBV5-6,TRBD2,-,TRBJ2-1,TGTGCCAGCAGCTTGGAGGGACTAGCGGCCTACAATGAGCAGTTCTTC,CASSLEGLAAYNEQFF
TRBV27,-,few,TRBJ2-7,TGTGCCAGCAGTTTATGGGGCGGGGAGCAGTACTTC,CASSLWGGEQYF
TRBV29-1,-,-,TRBJ1-1,TGCAGCGTATCGGGACGGAGAGGCACTGAAGCTTTCTTT,CSVSGRRGTEAFF
TRBV20-1,-,-,TRBJ2-7,TGCAGTGCTAGCCAGAACTACGAGCAGTACTTC,CSASQNYEQYF
TRBV7-9,TRBD2,-,TRBJ2-3,TGTGCCAGCAGCCCTAGCGGGAGAAGCACAGATACGCAGTATTTT,CASSPSGRSTDTQYF
TRBV4-1,-,few,TRBJ2-7,TGCGCCAGCAGCCTACATCAGGCAGCCTACGAGCAGTACTTC,CASSLHQAAYEQYF
TRBV5-5,-,-,TRBJ2-7,TGTGCCAGCAGCGCTGGAGCCGGATTCTCCTACGAGCAGTACTTC,CASSAGAGFSYEQYF
TRBV29-1,-,-,TRBJ2-2,TGCAGCGTGGTCTCTAGCTCCGGGGAGCTGTTTTTT,CSVVSSSGELFF
TRBV4-3,TRBD2,-,TRBJ2-1,TGCGCCAGCAGCCAAGACCCTAGCGGAGGCACCTACAATGAGCAGTTCTTC,CASSQDPSGGTYNEQFF
TRBV9,-,-,TRBJ1-5,TGTGCCAGCAGCCTGACAGGCTCCCCCAATCAGCCCCAGCATTTT,CASSLTGSPNQPQHF
TRBV4-1,TRBD2,-,TRBJ2-1,TGCGCCAGCAGCCACGGACTAGCGGGGAAATTCAATGAGCAGTTCTTC,CASSHGLAGKFNEQFF
TRBV6-5,TRBD1,-,TRBJ2-7,TGTGCCAGCACAGAGGGGGACAGCTCCTACGAGCAGTACTTC,CASTEGDSSYEQYF
TRBV7-9,-,-,TRBJ2-3,TGTGCCAGCAGCTTAGCATTCGCAGATACGCAGTATTTT,CASSLAFADTQYF
TRBV4-3,-,-,TRBJ2-3,TGCGCCAGCAGCCAAGTCTTCGGGGACCTAGATACGCAGTATTTT,CASSQVFGDLDTQYF
TRBV6-5,TRBD1,-,TRBJ2-1,TGTGCCAGCAGCCTCGCGGGACAGGGAAACAATGAGCAGTTCTTC,CASSLAGQGNNEQFF
TRBV29-1,-,-,TRBJ2-2,TGCAGCACCTGGGACACGTACACCGGGGAGCTGTTTTTT,CSTWDTYTGELFF
TRBV7-2,-,-,TRBJ2-4,TGTGCCAGCAGCTTAGTACTAGACAGGCTAGCCAAAAACATTCAGTACTTC,CASSLVLDRLAKNIQYF
TRBV14,-,-,TRBJ1-2,TGTGCCAGCAGCCAAAACCGTGGGGGGTTTGGCTACACCTTC,CASSQNRGGFGYTF
TRBV4-3,-,-,TRBJ2-5,TGCGCCAGCAGCCCGACTAGGTTGAGTGAAGAGACCCAGTACTTC,CASSPTRLSEETQYF
TRBV27,-,-,TRBJ1-5,TGTGCCAGCAGAGGCTTCGCGAATCAGCCCCAGCATTTT,CASRGFANQPQHF
TRBV30,-,few,TRBJ2-7,TGTGCCTGGAGTGATGGACTGGAGCAGTACTTC,CAWSDGLEQYF
TRBV7-9,-,-,TRBJ2-7,TGTGCCAGCAGCGATCAGGGAGGTGGTAACGAGCAGTACTTC,CASSDQGGGNEQYF
TRBV6-5,TRBD1,few,TRBJ1-3,TGTGCCAGCAGCCGAGGACAGGGAGGAAACACCATATATTTT,CASSRGQGGNTIYF
TRBV7-9,-,-,TRBJ1-2,TGTGCCAGCAGCTTTTCAGGGGAGGATGGCTACACCTTC,CASSFSGEDGYTF
TRBV6-6,TRBD1,-,TRBJ2-7,TGTGCCAGCAGTACCCTTAGGGACAGGGCTTACGAGCAGTACTTC,CASSTLRDRAYEQYF
TRBV7-3,TRBD2,once,TRBJ2-1,TGTGCCAGCAGCCGCGGCGGGAGTTCCTACAATGAGCAGTTCTTC,CASSRGGSSYNEQFF
TRBV29-1,-,once,TRBJ2-1,TGCAGCGTTGCGGGAAGGGCTAGCGCCTACAATGAGCAGTTCTTC,CSVAGRASAYNEQFF
TRBV25-1,-,-,TRBJ2-1,TGTGCCAGCAGCGAGGCCCCGGGCTCCTACAATGAGCAGTTCTTC,CASSEAPGSYNEQFF
TRBV4-2,-,-,TRBJ2-7,TGTGCCAGCAGCCAAATGGGGACCCAGCCTTCCTACGAGCAGTACTTC,CASSQMGTQPSYEQYF
TRBV5-6,-,-,TRBJ2-7,TGTGCCAGCAGCTTGGTAAGCGAGCAGTATTTC,CASSLVSEQYF
TRBV30,TRBD1,-,TRBJ2-7,TGTGCCTGGAGTGAAGGACAGGGGGGGCTCTACGAGCAGTACTTC,CAWSEGQGGLYEQYF
TRBV29-1,-,once,TRBJ2-3,TGCAGCGTTGCAACATTGAGGCAACCGATGGATACGCAGTATTTT,CSVATLRQPMDTQYF
TRBV20-1,-,-,TRBJ2-2,TGCAGTGCTACCTACACCGGGGAGCTGTTTTTT,CSATYTGELFF
TRBV7-3,-,-,TRBJ2-2,TGTGCCAGCAGCATACTCGGGACCCCAGAGACCGGGGAGCTGTTTTTT,CASSILGTPETGELFF
TRBV28,-,-,TRBJ2-7,TGTGCCAGCAGTTTGGTCCTTGGCTACGAGCAGTACTTC,CASSLVLGYEQYF
TRBV6-6,-,-,TRBJ1-5,TGTGCCAGCAGTATACGCGTGGGGAATCAGCCCCAGCATTTT,CASSIRVGNQPQHF
TRBV28,-,-,TRBJ1-2,TGTGCCAGCAGTTTAGATTTGGGAGGACGAGGCTACACCTTC,CASSLDLGGRGYTF
TRBV9,TRBD1,-,TRBJ2-1,TGTGCCAGCAGCGTAAGGGACAGGGTCTACAATGAGCAGTTCTTC,CASSVRDRVYNEQFF
TRBV2,TRBD1,-,TRBJ1-4,TGTGCCAGCAGGGGGACAGGGAGGGGTCCAACTAATGAAAAACTGTTTTTT,CASRGTGRGPTNEKLFF
TRBV6-5,-,-,TRBJ2-7,TGTGCCAGCAGTTCCGTCCGGGGGTACGAGCAGTACTTC,CASSSVRGYEQYF
TRBV28,TRBD1,-,TRBJ1-2,TGTGCCAGCAGTTTGGGGGACAGGGTGTTGTTCTATGGCTACACCTTC,CASSLGDRVLFYGYTF
TRBV7-9,-,once,TRBJ1-4,TGTGCCAGCAGCTTAGGGGTGGTGACAGTTGAAAAACTGTTTTTT,CASSLGVVTVEKLFF
TRBV7-9,-,-,TRBJ2-3,TGTGCCAGCAGCTTTTTCAGCGCCACAGATACGCAGTATTTT,CASSFFSATDTQYF
TRBV28,TRBD2,-,TRBJ2-3,TGTGCCAGCAGTTTCGCTAGCGGGGCAGATACGCAGTATTTT,CASSFASGADTQYF
TRBV5-6,-,-,TRBJ2-7,TGTGCCAGCAGTTCAGGCCTCGGGACTCCTCTGAGCTTC,CASSSGLGTPLSF
TRBV7-9,TRBD1,-,TRBJ2-7,TGTGCCAGCAGGGGACAGGGGGGCTACGAGCAGTACTTC,CASRGQGGYEQYF
TRBV5-1,-,-,TRBJ2-3,TGCGCCAGCAGCTTGGAATGGGCCAGGGATACTACGCAGTATTTT,CASSLEWARDTTQYF
TRBV18,TRBD1,-,TRBJ2-2,TGTGCCAGCTCACCACCGGGACAGACGAACACCGGGGAGCTGTTTTTT,CASSPPGQTNTGELFF
TRBV5-1,TRBD1,-,TRBJ1-1,TGCGCCAGCAGCTTAACCGGGACAGGGAACACTGAAGCTTTCTTT,CASSLTGTGNTEAFF